These 27 T cell receptor beta chains share one sample of origin, sequenced in a study of graft-versus-host responses after intestinal transplantation. Libraries were prepared by immunoSEQ multiplex PCR; TCRdb keeps only in-frame clonotypes and omits some of them. The repertoire holds some 15,000 clones, more than 25% seen once, with around 3.7% in the top ten. The sequenced sample was alloreactive CD4+ T cells from a mixed lymphocyte reaction culture, obtained before intestinal transplant. Specified subset: CFSE-low proliferating T cells sorted from roughly six-day pre-transplant mixed lymphocyte reaction (GvH or HvG direction). The source is a human patient who received an intestinal transplant.

This clone is judged medium-sized. This chain connects TRBV5-1 to TRBJ2-4, with 10 bases lining up with TRBD2. CDR1 and CDR2 from the germline V gene are SGHRS and YFSETQ. This CDR3 comprises 18 residues. J gave up 3 bases and V 4 bases, and 13 bases lay outside the gene matches. The DNA for the CDR3 is TGCGCCAGCAGCCTGCGCGGGCTAGCGGGAGAGGTCAAAAACATTCAGTACTTC. This sequence encodes CASSLRGLAGEVKNIQYF.

The chain has TRBV7-9 and TRBJ2-3, with no clear D. The length of the CDR3 is 14 residues. The V and J ends lost 8 bases and 5 bases respectively, with 17 bases between them. Germline values: CDR1 SEHNR, CDR2 FQNEAQ (reference sequence). CDR3 sequence: CASSDRGSRDTQYF. In DNA form, the CDR3 reads TGTGCCAGCTCAGATCGTGGCAGCCGAGATACGCAGTATTTT.

This clone occurred a few times. The chain joins TRBV19 to TRBJ1-3; no clear D gene. Trimming removed 7 bases at V and 0 bases at J, with 13 bases between. The CDR3 contains 15 residues. Germline values: CDR1 LNHDA, CDR2 SQIVND (reference sequence). CDR3 sequence reads: CASKNGYSSGNTIYF. CDR3 bases: TGTGCCAGTAAAAACGGATATTCCTCTGGAAACACCATATATTTT.

In its sample, this clone was seen a few times. The V gene is TRBV11-3, the J gene TRBJ2-2; a weak D match, TRBD2 (6 bases). V was shortened by 1 base and J by 4 bases, with 10 bases between the two germline ends. CDR1 and CDR2 from the germline V gene are SGHNT and YENEEA. This CDR3 has 15 residues. CDR3 sequence: CASSLGGGTTGELFF. CDR3 nucleotides: TGTGCCAGCAGCTTAGGAGGCGGGACCACCGGGGAGCTGTTTTTT.

A few counts support this clone. The rearrangement links TRBV28 to TRBJ2-7; D might be TRBD2 (5 bases). This CDR3 comprises 14 residues. Germline loops: CDR1 MDHEN, CDR2 SYDVKM. The V gene lost 6 bases and the J gene lost 4 bases, with 16 bases spanning the gap. This CDR3 is CASSPPGVTYEQYF. Here the CDR3 DNA reads TGTGCCAGCAGCCCGCCCGGGGTAACTTACGAGCAGTACTTC.

The chain has TRBV5-1 and TRBJ1-3; unclear D gene. Germline CDR1 and CDR2: SGHRS and YFSETQ. This CDR3 spans 14 amino acids. Trimming removed 2 bases at V and 2 bases at J, with 8 bases between. CDR3 amino acids: CASSFGQAGNTIYF. CDR3 DNA: TGCGCCAGCAGCTTTGGTCAGGCTGGAAACACCATATATTTT.

This clone was detected only a few times. This chain links TRBV15 with TRBJ2-3, with no clear D. The CDR3 consists of 15 residues. The germline V gene encodes CDR1 LNHNV and CDR2 YYDKDF (reference sequence). With 2 bases removed from V and 0 bases from J, the gap between germline ends came to 9 bases. The CDR3 DNA reads as TGTGCCACCAGCAGACAGCGACCTAGCACAGATACGCAGTATTTT. Translated, it gives CATSRQRPSTDTQYF.

The chain links TRBV7-9 to TRBJ2-1; 10 bases map to TRBD1. V was pared by 1 base and J by 8 bases, with 5 bases of the junction left unmatched. Germline assignment: CDR1 SEHNR and CDR2 FQNEAQ (reference sequence). The CDR3 spans 15 residues. The CDR3 coding sequence is TGTGCCAGCAGCTTAGGACAGGGGGCAGTAGATGAGCAGTTCTTC. Protein: CASSLGQGAVDEQFF.

V usage is TRBV30 and J usage is TRBJ2-7; D might be TRBD1 (6 bases). CDR1 and CDR2 (germline): GTSNPN, SVGIG (reference sequence). There are 15 residues in the CDR3. The germline V and J ends were trimmed by 7 bases and 5 bases, with 24 bases remaining between them. CDR3 region: CASAYRDKSVHEQYF. CDR3 DNA sequence: TGTGCCTCGGCATACCGGGACAAGTCCGTCCACGAGCAGTACTTC.

Comment on this clone: A much larger clonotype is one base distant, so this may be a read error. V gene TRBV5-4 combines with J gene TRBJ2-5; the D call may be TRBD1 or TRBD2 (5 bases each). Germline-derived CDR1 and CDR2 are SGHNT and YYREEE (reference sequence). Trimming took 4 bases from V and 3 from J, leaving 16 bases between them. The CDR3 consists of 15 residues. The CDR3 nucleotides are TGTGCCAGCAGCAAACACGGGGCCCGAAAAGAGACCCAGTACTTC. This encodes CASSKHGARKETQYF.

The chain couples TRBV9 to TRBJ2-6; the D is unclear. V was trimmed by 0 bases and J by 0 bases, leaving 4 bases between them. CDR1 is SGDLS and CDR2 is YYNGEE in the germline V gene. The CDR3 is 15 residues long. The CDR3: CASSVEVSGANVLTF. The CDR3 region has the DNA TGTGCCAGCAGCGTAGAAGTCTCTGGGGCCAACGTCCTGACTTTC.

The chain has TRBV11-3 and TRBJ1-5; D is uncertain. Trimming removed 5 bases from V and 2 bases from J, with 10 bases in between. Germline loops: CDR1 SGHNT, CDR2 YENEEA. The CDR3 is made up of 14 amino acids. In DNA form, the CDR3 reads TGTGCCAGCAGCGGTGACCAGGGCAATCAGCCCCAGCATTTT. It encodes CASSGDQGNQPQHF.

This clone was counted only a few times. The junction differs from germline at one of its ends, possibly a read error. This chain uses TRBV4-1 with TRBJ2-5; no clear D gene. The CDR3 consists of 16 residues. The germline V gene has CDR1 MGHRA and CDR2 YSYEKL. CDR3 sequence: CASSQGSWQIQETQYF. For the CDR3, the DNA is TGTGCCAGCAGCCAAGGTTCCTGGCAGATCCAAGAGACCCAGTACTTC.

This clone is categorized as medium-sized. V is TRBV4-1 and J is TRBJ1-5, with D hard to call. CDR3 length: 15 amino acids. Germline V lookup: CDR1 MGHRA, CDR2 YSYEKL. V lost 0 bases to trimming and J lost 6 bases, with 12 bases between them. CDR3 sequence: CASSQEWRRGQPQHF. The CDR3 region has the DNA TGCGCCAGCAGCCAAGAGTGGCGGCGGGGTCAGCCCCAGCATTTT.

The CDR3 is CASRTGENEQFF. The CDR3 region has the DNA TGTGCCAGCAGAACAGGGGAAAATGAGCAGTTCTTC. The rearrangement joins TRBV7-9 to TRBJ2-1, with 7 bases fitting TRBD1. This CDR3 region has 12 residues. Germline V CDR1 and CDR2: SEHNR, FQNEAQ (reference sequence). The V segment lost 6 bases and the J segment 7 bases; nucleotides outside the gene matches: 3.

CDR3 loop: CASSSRTGGSSPLHF. The CDR3 nucleotides are TGTGCCAGCAGTTCCCGTACAGGGGGCAGTTCACCCCTCCACTTT. The genes are TRBV6-5 and TRBJ1-6, with 9 bases lining up with TRBD1. J lost 9 bases, V lost 4 bases, and 7 bases had no gene match. The CDR3 is 15 amino acids. Germline CDR1 reads MNHEY; CDR2 reads SVGAGI.

In its sample, this clone is medium-sized. The chain carries TRBV5-1 and TRBJ2-1; 9 bases fit TRBD1. The CDR3 covers 17 residues. V lost 0 bases and J lost 6; bases outside the gene matches: 10. CDR1 is SGHRS, CDR2 YFSETQ, per germline. CDR3 bases: TGCGCCAGCAGCTTGGAACCACAGGGGGCGTTTGGCAATGAGCAGTTCTTC. Translated: CASSLEPQGAFGNEQFF.

The chain recombines TRBV5-1 with TRBJ1-1, with 7 bases identical to TRBD1. Germline V gives CDR1 SGHRS, CDR2 YFSETQ. This CDR3 contains 16 residues. J lost 1 base, V lost 3 bases, and 9 bases had no gene match. Written as DNA, the CDR3 is TGCGCCAGCAGCTATTACAGGGGTGAGAGGAACACTGAAGCTTTCTTT. Translated: CASSYYRGERNTEAFF.

This rearrangement joins TRBV6-5 to TRBJ2-4; weak D call: TRBD1 (6 bases). V lost 0 bases and J lost 6, with 12 bases in between. CDR1 is MNHEY, CDR2 SVGAGI, per germline. The CDR3 is 15 residues long. Here the CDR3 reads CASSYSVGASNIQYF. As DNA, the CDR3 is TGTGCCAGCAGTTACTCGGTGGGGGCCTCAAACATTCAGTACTTC.

This clone occurred a few times. The gene calls are TRBV7-9 and TRBJ1-4, with a tentative D call TRBD1 (5 bases). The CDR3 totals 15 residues. CDR1 SEHNR and CDR2 FQNEAQ come from the germline V gene (reference sequence). V gave up 3 bases and J gave up 7 bases, with 15 bases separating them. CDR3 sequence: CASSFTGARGEKLFF. As DNA, the CDR3 is TGTGCCAGCAGCTTTACTGGGGCAAGAGGTGAAAAACTGTTTTTT.

This chain connects TRBV14 to TRBJ2-7, with D tentatively TRBD1 (5 bases). Trimming left V 4 bases short and J 9 bases short, with 22 bases between. CDR3 length equals 15 residues. The V gene's germline CDR1 is SGHDN and CDR2 FVKESK. CDR3 sequence: CASSLSQGSTGGQYF. CDR3 DNA sequence: TGTGCCAGCAGCCTCTCCCAGGGAAGCACGGGCGGGCAGTACTTC.

This clone was recorded a few times. This chain connects TRBV15 to TRBJ2-6; D gene ambiguous. The ends were cut back, 1 base at V and 0 bases at J, with 7 bases in the middle. CDR1 is LNHNV, CDR2 YYDKDF, per germline (reference sequence). This CDR3 region has 16 residues. CDR3 loop: CATSRGLGSGANVLTF. CDR3 coding DNA: TGTGCCACCAGCAGAGGTTTGGGCTCTGGGGCCAACGTCCTGACTTTC.

The rearrangement joins TRBV7-2 to TRBJ2-7, with 7 nucleotides matching TRBD1. With 5 bases clipped from V and 0 bases from J, the junction kept 13 bases outside the gene matches. CDR1 and CDR2 (germline): SGHTA, FQGNSA. This CDR3 is 17 amino acids long. CDR3 in DNA: TGTGCCAGCAGCCGCACAAACACCAGGGGGAGCTCCTACGAGCAGTACTTC. Its protein is CASSRTNTRGSSYEQYF.

The CDR3 region has the DNA TGTGCCAGCAGCTCCCGAAGAACAGATACGCAGTATTTT. Protein product: CASSSRRTDTQYF. The V call is TRBV6-1, the J call TRBJ2-3; D call uncertain. V dropped 6 bases and J dropped 3 bases, with 10 bases sitting between them. The V gene's germline CDR1 is MNHNS and CDR2 SASEGT. The length of the CDR3 is 13 residues.

Only a few counts were recorded for this clone. This rearrangement joins TRBV25-1 to TRBJ1-2; D gene unclear. The germline CDR1 and CDR2 sequences are MGHDK and SYGVNS. The germline V and J ends were trimmed by 3 bases and 2 bases, with 7 bases remaining between them. CDR3 length: 13 residues. Written as DNA, the CDR3 is TGTGCCAGCAGTGAGCCGGGCAACTATGGCTACACCTTC. This gives the protein CASSEPGNYGYTF.

The chain couples TRBV6-4 to TRBJ2-3; 8 bases agree with TRBD2. This CDR3 is 15 amino acids long. Germline assignment: CDR1 MRHNA and CDR2 SNTAGT. V trimming: 5 bases; J trimming: 2 bases; junction bases outside the gene matches: 6. The CDR3 DNA follows: TGTGCCAGCAGTCCCGGGGGGGCCCTCACAGATACGCAGTATTTT. Translated: CASSPGGALTDTQYF.

The genes are TRBV7-9 and TRBJ2-7; D gene unclear. This CDR3 contains 15 residues. The germline CDR1 and CDR2 sequences are SEHNR and FQNEAQ (reference sequence). V was trimmed by 0 bases and J by 5 bases, leaving 14 bases between them. The CDR3 is CASSLAGFRSHEQYF. CDR3 in DNA: TGTGCCAGCAGCTTAGCGGGGTTTCGATCCCACGAGCAGTACTTC.